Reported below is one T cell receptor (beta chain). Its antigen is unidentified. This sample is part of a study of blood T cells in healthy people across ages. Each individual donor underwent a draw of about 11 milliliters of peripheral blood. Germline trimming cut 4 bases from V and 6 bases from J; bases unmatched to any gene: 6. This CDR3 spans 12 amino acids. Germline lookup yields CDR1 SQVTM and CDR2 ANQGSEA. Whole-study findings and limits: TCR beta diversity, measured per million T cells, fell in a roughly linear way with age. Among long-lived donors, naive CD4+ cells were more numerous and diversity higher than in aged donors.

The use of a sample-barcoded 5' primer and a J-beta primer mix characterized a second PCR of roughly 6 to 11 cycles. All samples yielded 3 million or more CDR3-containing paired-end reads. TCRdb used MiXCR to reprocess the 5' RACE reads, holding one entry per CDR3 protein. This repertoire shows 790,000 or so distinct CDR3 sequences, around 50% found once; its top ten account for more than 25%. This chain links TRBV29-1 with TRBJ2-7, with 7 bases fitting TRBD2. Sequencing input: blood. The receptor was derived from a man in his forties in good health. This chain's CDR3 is CSVVVGGGEQYF. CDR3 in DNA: TGCAGCGTTGTTGTGGGGGGGGGCGAGCAGTACTTC.